Shown below are 32 T cell receptor beta chains from a single sample sequenced in a study of cytomegalovirus exposure and HLA in healthy donors. The PCR had 60 Vbeta and 13 Jbeta primers. The table came from immunoSEQ multiplex PCR; TCRdb's copy has only in-frame clones and leaves some out. The sample shows some 140,000 clones, about 9.2% of them seen only once. Sequencing was performed on PBMCs. These TCRs come from a woman aged 40 to 50 in good health and CMV-seropositive.

The chain couples TRBV19 to TRBJ2-1, with TRBD2 identical over 8 bases. Germline V CDR1 and CDR2: LNHDA, SQIVND (reference sequence). Trimming took 5 bases from V and 4 from J; bases not matched to a gene: 4. This CDR3 is 14 amino acids long. The CDR3 reads CASSFPSGYNEQFF. The CDR3 DNA sequence: TGTGCCAGTAGTTTCCCTAGCGGGTACAATGAGCAGTTCTTC.

The rearrangement uses TRBV2 and TRBJ1-5; tentative D call: TRBD1 (5 bases). CDR3 length: 13 residues. The V gene lost 6 bases and the J gene lost 5 bases, with 11 bases spanning the gap. Germline V gene sequence: CDR1 SNHLY, CDR2 FYNNEI. The CDR3 nucleotides are TGTGCCAGCAGCGGGGGTTCGGATCAGCCCCAGCATTTT. As protein: CASSGGSDQPQHF.

The chain combines TRBV6-1 with TRBJ1-1; D might be TRBD1 (6 bases). V gave up 3 bases and J gave up 4 bases, with 15 bases separating them. The CDR3 runs 15 residues. Germline loops: CDR1 MNHNS, CDR2 SASEGT. CDR3 in amino acids: CASSDRQGIGTEAFF. Written as DNA, the CDR3 is TGTGCCAGCAGTGATCGCCAGGGGATAGGCACTGAAGCTTTCTTT.

Worth noting for this clone: At one end, the junction sequence differs from germline, possibly due to a read error. The identical CDR3 is also encoded by other nucleotide sequences in the sample. This chain joins TRBV12-5 and TRBJ1-5; D is ambiguous. The CDR3 has 14 amino acids. Per the germline V gene, CDR1 is LGHNT and CDR2 is FRNRAP. The CDR3 coding sequence is TGTGCCAGTGGTTTGGCGCGGGCCCATCAGCCCCAGCATTTT. It encodes CASGLARAHQPQHF.

The rearrangement joins TRBV4-1 to TRBJ1-1; D remains ambiguous. Germline CDR1 MGHRA, CDR2 YSYEKL. V was cut by 1 base and J by 1 base, with 13 bases left in between. This CDR3 is built from 16 residues. The CDR3 DNA sequence: TGCGCCAGCAGCCAAGGGCCAGGCACGACGAACACTGAAGCTTTCTTT. It translates to CASSQGPGTTNTEAFF.

The rearrangement joins TRBV7-2 to TRBJ2-7; no clear D gene. The V and J ends lost 3 bases and 3 bases respectively, with 12 bases between them. Germline values: CDR1 SGHTA, CDR2 FQGNSA. The CDR3 has 14 amino acids. The DNA of the CDR3 is TGTGCCAGCAGCTTCAACAGAGAATTCTACGAGCAGTACTTC. It is translated as CASSFNREFYEQYF.

The V and J genes are TRBV6-5 and TRBJ1-2; tentative D call: TRBD1 (5 bases). This CDR3 region has 15 residues. Trimming shortened V by 0 bases and J by 0 bases, and 8 bases separated the two germline ends. CDR1 is MNHEY, CDR2 SVGAGI, per germline. CDR3 nucleotides: TGTGCCAGCAGTTACTCCGGAGGGGCTAACTATGGCTACACCTTC. Translating gives CASSYSGGANYGYTF.

This clone was seen repeatedly, ten times or more. The chain joins TRBV15 to TRBJ1-6; D is unresolved. Germline CDR1 and CDR2: LNHNV and YYDKDF (reference sequence). V shed 2 bases and J shed 7 bases, with 9 bases lying between them. This CDR3 is 14 amino acids long. CDR3: CATSRLADNSPLHF. The CDR3 region has the DNA TGTGCCACCAGCAGACTAGCGGACAATTCACCCCTCCACTTT.

V and J are TRBV11-2 and TRBJ1-1; TRBD1 matches at 7 bases. V trimming: 0 bases; J trimming: 1 base; junction bases outside the gene matches: 5. The length of the CDR3 is 16 residues. CDR1 and CDR2 from the germline V gene are SGHAT and FQNNGV. The CDR3 DNA follows: TGTGCCAGCAGCTTAGAACAGGGGTTGGGGAACACTGAAGCTTTCTTT. Its protein is CASSLEQGLGNTEAFF.

The rearrangement joins TRBV29-1 to TRBJ1-3; D not resolved. The V gene lost 4 bases and the J gene lost 0 bases, with 7 bases spanning the gap. Looked up from germline, CDR1 is SQVTM and CDR2 is ANQGSEA. The CDR3 loop spans 13 amino acids. CDR3 nucleotides: TGCAGCGTTGGGCTTGGCTCTGGAAACACCATATATTTT. Protein: CSVGLGSGNTIYF.

This clone appeared a few times. The chain is built from TRBV2 and TRBJ2-7; D remains unclear. Germline lookup yields CDR1 SNHLY and CDR2 FYNNEI. The V end lost 3 bases, the J end lost 1 base, and 10 bases lay between the germline ends. CDR3 length: 14 residues. In nucleotides, the CDR3 is TGTGCCAGCAGTGAGGCAGGCGAGTCCTACGAGCAGTACTTC. Its translation: CASSEAGESYEQYF.

This rearrangement joins TRBV12-5 to TRBJ1-1, with a possible D match to TRBD1 (6 bases). Germline assignment: CDR1 LGHNT and CDR2 FRNRAP. V was clipped by 2 bases and J by 6 bases, with 16 bases between them. The CDR3 is 15 amino acids. As DNA, the CDR3 is TGTGCTAGTGGTTTGAGTGGACAGCGTGGCGCTGAAGCTTTCTTT. Its translation is CASGLSGQRGAEAFF.

The genes are TRBV7-2 and TRBJ1-1, with TRBD1 as a possible D gene (5 bases). Trimming pared 3 bases from V and 1 base from J, leaving 12 bases between. The germline CDR1 and CDR2 sequences are SGHTA and FQGNSA. This CDR3 comprises 15 residues. This CDR3 is CASSFGRGWNTEAFF. CDR3 nucleotides: TGTGCCAGCAGCTTTGGACGGGGGTGGAACACTGAAGCTTTCTTT.

The CDR3 region has the DNA TGTGCCAGCAAATTCGCGCCGGGACAGGGGGCACAAAATAGCAATCAGCCCCAGCATTTT. Protein: CASKFAPGQGAQNSNQPQHF. This chain joins TRBV7-4 and TRBJ1-5; 12 positions agree with TRBD1. Germline CDR1 and CDR2: SGHVT and SQSDAQ. V dropped 7 bases and J dropped 0; count of bases not matched to a gene: 16. CDR3 length: 20 amino acids.

This chain links TRBV11-3 with TRBJ1-5, with 7 bases that match TRBD1. CDR3 length: 16 amino acids. The trim removed 5 bases at V and 7 bases at J, leaving 14 bases unmatched. Germline V gene sequence: CDR1 SGHNT, CDR2 YENEEA. The CDR3 bases are TGTGCCAGCAGCCAACCCAGACAGGGAAGAAGGCAGCCCCAGCATTTT. Translated: CASSQPRQGRRQPQHF.

This clone has only a few counts. The V gene is TRBV4-2, the J gene TRBJ2-1; a weak D match, TRBD1 (5 bases). In germline, CDR1 is LGHNA, CDR2 YNFKEQ. The CDR3 has 16 amino acids. V lost 3 bases and J 6 bases, leaving 18 bases between the germline ends. CDR3 loop: CASSHRDSSGPNEQFF. In DNA, the CDR3 is TGTGCCAGCAGCCATCGCGACAGCTCGGGCCCCAATGAGCAGTTCTTC.

Only a few counts were recorded for this clone. V and J are TRBV29-1 and TRBJ2-7, with D possibly matching TRBD1 (6 bases). Germline lookup yields CDR1 SQVTM and CDR2 ANQGSEA. The CDR3 sequence is 13 residues long. V dropped 2 bases and J dropped 6 bases, with 14 bases sitting between them. The CDR3 DNA sequence: TGCAGCGTTGAAACAGGGCTGGGGGCCGAGCAGTACTTC. Its protein product is CSVETGLGAEQYF.

The chain carries TRBV10-3 and TRBJ2-3; D is undetermined. Per the germline V gene, CDR1 is ENHRY and CDR2 is SYGVKD. Trimming stripped 4 bases from V and 5 bases from J, with 10 bases between. The CDR3 is 13 amino acids. The CDR3 DNA is TGTGCCATCAGTGTCCTAGAACGAGATACGCAGTATTTT. Encoded protein: CAISVLERDTQYF.

This clone was seen once. The gene calls are TRBV5-4 and TRBJ2-1; D might be TRBD2 (5 bases). The CDR3 spans 19 residues. Germline loops: CDR1 SGHNT, CDR2 YYREEE (reference sequence). V was cut by 2 bases and J by 0 bases, with 21 bases left in between. This chain's CDR3 is CASSFPPARVGSSYNEQFF. In DNA, the CDR3 is TGTGCCAGCAGCTTCCCCCCGGCCCGCGTAGGGAGCTCCTACAATGAGCAGTTCTTC.

This clone was observed a handful of times. V is TRBV25-1 and J is TRBJ2-2; 7 bases fit TRBD1. This CDR3 has 15 residues. Per germline, CDR1 MGHDK and CDR2 SYGVNS. The trim removed 4 bases at V and 4 bases at J, leaving 6 bases unmatched. The CDR3 nucleotides are TGTGCCAGCAGTGGGTCAGGGACAGTCACCGGGGAGCTGTTTTTT. Translating gives CASSGSGTVTGELFF.

The gene calls are TRBV18 and TRBJ2-7; perhaps TRBD1 as D (5 bases). Trimming pared 6 bases from V and 6 bases from J, leaving 18 bases between. From germline, CDR1 is KGHSH and CDR2 LQKENI. This CDR3 comprises 14 residues. CDR3 in DNA: TGTGCCAGCTCCCCTTGGCAGGGTAGTAGCGAGCAGTACTTC. The encoded protein is CASSPWQGSSEQYF.

This clone was picked up a small number of times. The chain recombines TRBV9 with TRBJ2-7, with 8 bases aligning to TRBD1. CDR1 SGDLS and CDR2 YYNGEE come from the germline V gene. The CDR3 runs 15 residues. The V segment lost 2 bases and the J segment 5 bases; nucleotides outside the gene matches: 9. The CDR3 protein is CASSVGQGIVHEQYF. The CDR3 DNA reads as TGTGCCAGCAGCGTTGGACAGGGAATTGTCCACGAGCAGTACTTC.

The chain uses TRBV2 and TRBJ2-5, with 7 bases that match TRBD1. Trimming at V came to 7 bases and at J to 1 base, leaving 0 bases not matched to a gene. CDR1 and CDR2 (germline): SNHLY, FYNNEI. The CDR3 has 12 residues. The CDR3 sequence: CASNRGQETQYF. The CDR3 DNA is TGTGCCAGCAACAGGGGCCAAGAGACCCAGTACTTC.

The J gene is TRBJ2-1, the V gene TRBV6-1, with 8 bases fitting TRBD2. The CDR3 has 16 residues. The germline V gene has CDR1 MNHNS and CDR2 SASEGT. The ends lost 2 bases at V and 3 bases at J; junction bases unmatched: 6. For the CDR3, the DNA is TGTGCCAGCAGTGAACCGCTAGCGGGCGTCTACAATGAGCAGTTCTTC. Translated, it gives CASSEPLAGVYNEQFF.

The chain combines TRBV5-5 with TRBJ1-5, with D perhaps matching TRBD1 (5 bases). The CDR3 is made up of 15 amino acids. Trimming cost V 0 bases and J 5 bases, with 12 bases left between them. Germline V CDR1 and CDR2: SGHKS, YYEKEE (reference sequence). The CDR3 sequence is CASSLVSGFDQPQHF. CDR3 nucleotides: TGTGCCAGCAGCTTGGTATCAGGGTTTGATCAGCCCCAGCATTTT.

This clone was counted between two and nine times. This rearrangement joins TRBV14 to TRBJ2-7, with TRBD1 matching over 8 bases. This CDR3 spans 16 amino acids. Germline values: CDR1 SGHDN, CDR2 FVKESK. After removal of 0 bases from V and 3 bases from J, the junction contained 7 bases not matched to a gene. The CDR3 sequence: CASSQERQGALYEQYF. The CDR3 DNA sequence: TGTGCCAGCAGCCAAGAACGCCAGGGGGCCCTCTACGAGCAGTACTTC. Combining the CDR3 with reference TRBV14 and TRBJ2-7 gives the whole variable domain EAGVTQFPSHSVIEKGQTVTLRCDPISGHDNLYWYRRVMGKEIKFLLHFVKESKQDESGMPNNRFLAERTGGTYSTLKVQPAELEDSGVYFCASSQERQGALYEQYFGPGTRLTVT.

This chain connects TRBV18 to TRBJ1-1; D gene unclear. This CDR3 has 15 residues. V gave up 4 bases and J gave up 1 base, with 13 bases separating them. CDR1 is KGHSH, CDR2 LQKENI, per germline. DNA for the CDR3: TGTGCCAGCTCACTAGAGTTGGGGAGGAACACTGAAGCTTTCTTT. This encodes CASSLELGRNTEAFF.

The chain employs TRBV19 and TRBJ2-5; 10 positions agree with TRBD2. CDR3 length: 18 residues. The V gene end was trimmed by 6 bases and the J gene end by 7 bases; junction bases not matched to a gene: 20. CDR1 and CDR2 from the germline V gene are LNHDA and SQIVND (reference sequence). The DNA for the CDR3 is TGTGCCAGTAGCCCCTACCCTAGCGGGGGAGCCTACCCGGGGACCCAGTACTTC. Its translation: CASSPYPSGGAYPGTQYF.

In its sample, this clone was seen a few times. The rearrangement uses TRBV7-6 and TRBJ2-7; D not resolved. Germline CDR1 SGHVS, CDR2 FNYEAQ. Trimming removed 5 bases from V and 0 bases from J, with 11 bases in between. The CDR3 runs 14 residues. The CDR3, as DNA: TGTGCCAGCAGCCGTTCCGGGTCCTCCTACGAGCAGTACTTC. Its protein is CASSRSGSSYEQYF.

In its sample, this clone was seen a few times. The CDR3 protein is CASSPNSDANTGELFF. The CDR3 nucleotides are TGTGCCAGCTCACCCAACAGTGATGCGAACACCGGGGAGCTGTTTTTT. The V gene is TRBV18, the J gene TRBJ2-2; D uncertain. Germline V lookup: CDR1 KGHSH, CDR2 LQKENI. Between the trimmed V and J ends, which lost 3 bases and 0 bases, there was a span of 11 bases. CDR3 size: 16 residues.

This clone was counted only a few times. The chain carries TRBV4-3 and TRBJ1-2; D not resolved. The CDR3 runs 17 residues. V lost 0 bases, J lost 4 bases, and 18 bases lay in between. In germline, CDR1 is LGHNA, CDR2 YSLEER. The CDR3 spells CASSQDIEAGRAYGYTF. CDR3 coding DNA: TGCGCCAGCAGCCAAGATATAGAGGCTGGGAGGGCCTATGGCTACACCTTC.

The chain uses TRBV6-6 and TRBJ1-4; 9 nucleotides align to TRBD1. The V segment lost 4 bases and the J segment 7 bases; nucleotides outside the gene matches: 1. This CDR3 spans 13 amino acids. CDR1 is MNHNY, CDR2 SVGAGI, per germline (reference sequence). The CDR3 spells CASSSGQGEKLFF. CDR3 nucleotide sequence: TGTGCCAGCAGTTCGGGACAGGGTGAAAAACTGTTTTTT.